These 20 T cell receptor beta chains share one sample of origin, sequenced in a study of CD8 T cells in ankylosing spondylitis. Via MiXCR, TCRdb re-called the 5' RACE reads, giving one row per CDR3 protein. The table records 200,000 to 250,000 distinct CDR3 sequences, 20% to 30% of them present only once. The sample comprised blood, either unsorted or a sorted T cell fraction (not recorded which). These receptors were collected from a male donor with ankylosing spondylitis or in good health (not recorded which).

The J gene is TRBJ2-7, the V gene TRBV11-1, with 13 bases that match TRBD2. CDR1 and CDR2 (germline): SGHAT, FQDESV (reference sequence). J gave up 3 bases and V 4 bases, and 9 bases lay outside the gene matches. CDR3 size: 17 residues. The CDR3: CASSSLRGTSGIYEQYF. In DNA form, the CDR3 reads TGTGCCAGCAGCTCCCTAAGAGGGACTAGCGGGATCTACGAGCAGTACTTC. Drawing the rest from reference TRBV11-1 and TRBJ2-7, the complete variable domain is EAEVAQSPRYKITEKSQAVAFWCDPISGHATLYWYRQILGQGPELLVQFQDESVVDDSQLPKDRFSAERLKGVDSTLKIQPAELGDSAMYLCASSSLRGTSGIYEQYFGPGTRLTVT.

This clonotype was seen a handful of times. The genes are TRBV12-3 or TRBV12-4 and TRBJ1-5; D remains unclear. V lost 5 bases and J 7 bases, leaving 9 bases between the germline ends. The length of the CDR3 is 12 residues. The CDR3 DNA follows: TGTGCCAGCAGTATCCTTGGCCAGCCCCAGCATTTT. Translating gives CASSILGQPQHF.

The chain has TRBV7-9 and TRBJ2-1, with 8 bases lining up with TRBD2. The V gene end was trimmed by 2 bases and the J gene end by 2 bases; junction bases not matched to a gene: 5. CDR1 SEHNR and CDR2 FQNEAQ come from the germline V gene (reference sequence). The length of the CDR3 is 16 residues. The CDR3 bases are TGTGCCAGCAGCTTACCTTCGCGGGAGGCCTACAATGAGCAGTTCTTC. Translation: CASSLPSREAYNEQFF.

The V and J genes are TRBV29-1 and TRBJ2-7, with D perhaps matching TRBD1 or TRBD2 (5 bases each). The CDR3 consists of 10 residues. V gave up 2 bases and J gave up 7 bases, with 6 bases separating them. Germline lookup yields CDR1 SQVTM and CDR2 ANQGSEA. The CDR3 protein is CSVEWGEQYF. CDR3 sequence (DNA): TGCAGCGTTGAATGGGGGGAGCAGTACTTC.

The CDR3: CAISESGQGKETQYF. CDR3 DNA sequence: TGTGCCATCAGTGAGTCTGGACAGGGAAAAGAGACCCAGTACTTC. The V gene is TRBV10-3, the J gene TRBJ2-5; TRBD1 matches 8 bases. Germline V lookup: CDR1 ENHRY, CDR2 SYGVKD. The ends lost 0 bases at V and 3 bases at J; junction bases unmatched: 3. The length of the CDR3 is 15 residues.

V and J are TRBV29-1 and TRBJ2-3; 8 positions match TRBD1. Germline V lookup: CDR1 SQVTM, CDR2 ANQGSEA. The ends lost 6 bases at V and 4 bases at J; junction bases unmatched: 9. The CDR3 covers 14 residues. The CDR3 nucleotides are TGCAGCGTCTCCCCGGGGACAGGCTCAGATACGCAGTATTTT. It yields the protein CSVSPGTGSDTQYF.

The genes are TRBV5-4 and TRBJ2-1; D gene uncertain. V was pared by 0 bases and J by 7 bases, with 8 bases between. The CDR3 totals 13 residues. Germline V lookup: CDR1 SGHNT, CDR2 YYREEE (reference sequence). CDR3 DNA: TGTGCCAGCAGCTTGGGTGGAAGGAATGAGCAGTTCTTC. Translation: CASSLGGRNEQFF.

This clonotype was found a few times. The chain links TRBV5-5 to TRBJ2-7; 9 bases map to TRBD2. Germline assignment: CDR1 SGHKS and CDR2 YYEKEE (reference sequence). The ends lost 0 bases at V and 3 bases at J; junction bases unmatched: 4. The CDR3 contains 15 residues. CDR3: CASSLVLAGIYEQYF. CDR3 nucleotide sequence: TGTGCCAGCAGCTTGGTGCTAGCGGGAATCTACGAGCAGTACTTC. Filled out from reference TRBV5-5 and TRBJ2-7, the complete variable domain reads DAGVTQSPTHLIKTRGQQVTLRCSPISGHKSVSWYQQVLGQGPQFIFQYYEKEERGRGNFPDRFSARQFPNYSSELNVNALLLGDSALYLCASSLVLAGIYEQYFGPGTRLTVT.

V gene TRBV5-1 combines with J gene TRBJ2-3; D assignment may be TRBD1 or TRBD2 (5 bases each). CDR1 and CDR2 (germline): SGHRS, YFSETQ. The CDR3 totals 15 residues. With 3 bases removed from V and 6 bases from J, the gap between germline ends came to 17 bases. In DNA form, the CDR3 reads TGCGCCAGCAGCTCACCGGGACCGACTGTGGATACGCAGTATTTT. Translated, it gives CASSSPGPTVDTQYF.

The V gene is TRBV24-1, the J gene TRBJ2-1; the match to TRBD1 covers 9 bases. Germline assignment: CDR1 KGHDR and CDR2 SFDVKD. V was clipped by 3 bases and J by 13 bases; unmatched bases: 6. The CDR3 runs 13 residues. The CDR3 DNA is TGTGCCACCAGTGATACCGACAGGGGGAAACAGTTCTTC. Residues: CATSDTDRGKQFF.

The rearrangement joins TRBV5-1 to TRBJ2-7; D is unclear. Trimming left V 2 bases short and J 2 bases short, with 8 bases between. The CDR3 totals 13 residues. Germline CDR1 is SGHRS and CDR2 is YFSETQ. The CDR3 spells CASSFNPAYEQYF. The CDR3 region has the DNA TGCGCCAGCAGCTTTAATCCCGCCTACGAGCAGTACTTC.

The rearrangement uses TRBV12-3 or TRBV12-4 and TRBJ1-1; D gene uncertain. V shed 5 bases and J shed 4 bases, with 20 bases lying between them. The CDR3 consists of 16 residues. CDR3 in amino acids: CASSPRRVGIATEAFF. Written as DNA, the CDR3 is TGTGCCAGCAGTCCGAGACGGGTCGGGATAGCCACTGAAGCTTTCTTT.

The rearrangement uses TRBV12-3 or TRBV12-4 and TRBJ2-6; 11 bases match TRBD2. The J segment lost 0 bases and the V segment lost 5 bases, leaving 3 bases of the junction unmatched. This CDR3 contains 17 residues. The CDR3: CASSPGLAGSGANVLTF. The CDR3, as DNA: TGTGCCAGCAGTCCTGGACTAGCGGGCTCTGGGGCCAACGTCCTGACTTTC.

This clonotype appeared once. This chain connects TRBV6-1 to TRBJ2-3; D gene unclear. Germline-derived CDR1 and CDR2 are MNHNS and SASEGT. This CDR3 spans 13 amino acids. With 7 bases removed from V and 5 bases from J, the gap between germline ends came to 13 bases. The DNA for the CDR3 is TGTGCCAGCATAAGTAGAACGAAAGATACGCAGTATTTT. Amino acids: CASISRTKDTQYF.

The chain has TRBV10-3 and TRBJ2-5; D gene uncertain. Per germline, CDR1 ENHRY and CDR2 SYGVKD. V was trimmed by 0 bases and J by 1 base, leaving 6 bases between them. This CDR3 has 14 amino acids. CDR3 bases: TGTGCCATCAGTGAGTCCGGTAGCCAAGAGACCCAGTACTTC. Protein: CAISESGSQETQYF.

This clonotype was seen at least ten times. V gene TRBV6-6 combines with J gene TRBJ2-4; no clear D gene. Trimming removed 6 bases from V and 8 bases from J, with 14 bases in between. This CDR3 is 13 amino acids long. Germline V gene sequence: CDR1 MNHNY, CDR2 SVGAGI (reference sequence). CDR3 in amino acids: CASSPPLFDIQYF. For the CDR3, the DNA is TGTGCCAGCAGCCCCCCTTTGTTCGACATTCAGTACTTC.

Many counts were recorded for this clonotype. The J gene is TRBJ2-3, the V gene TRBV5-1; D may be TRBD1 (5 bases). V dropped 7 bases and J dropped 6 bases, with 9 bases sitting between them. The length of the CDR3 is 11 residues. Germline V gene data show CDR1 as SGHRS and CDR2 as YFSETQ. Here the CDR3 DNA reads TGCGCCAGCGGTGCAGGGGATACGCAGTATTTT. Translated, it gives CASGAGDTQYF.

This clonotype came up a few times. The chain recombines TRBV12-3 or TRBV12-4 with TRBJ2-4; D might be TRBD2 (6 bases). CDR3 length: 15 residues. V shed 3 bases and J shed 5 bases, with 14 bases lying between them. In DNA, the CDR3 is TGTGCCAGCAGTTTTGGAGGGGCCGGCGAAAACATTCAGTACTTC. Translation: CASSFGGAGENIQYF.

There are many counts of this clonotype. The V gene is TRBV5-5, the J gene TRBJ2-4; tentative D call: TRBD1 (5 bases). Germline V CDR1 and CDR2: SGHKS, YYEKEE (reference sequence). V was clipped by 0 bases and J by 1 base, with 11 bases between them. The CDR3 runs 16 residues. The CDR3 loop is CASSLAPGPAKNIQYF. For the CDR3, the DNA is TGTGCCAGCAGCTTGGCCCCAGGGCCGGCCAAAAACATTCAGTACTTC.

This clonotype has a count of ten or more. The J gene is TRBJ1-5, the V gene TRBV12-3 or TRBV12-4; unclear D gene. The CDR3 is made up of 13 amino acids. The V gene lost 2 bases and the J gene lost 6 bases, with 8 bases spanning the gap. CDR3 residues: CASSLSSGQPQHF. In DNA, the CDR3 is TGTGCCAGCAGTTTATCTAGCGGTCAGCCCCAGCATTTT.